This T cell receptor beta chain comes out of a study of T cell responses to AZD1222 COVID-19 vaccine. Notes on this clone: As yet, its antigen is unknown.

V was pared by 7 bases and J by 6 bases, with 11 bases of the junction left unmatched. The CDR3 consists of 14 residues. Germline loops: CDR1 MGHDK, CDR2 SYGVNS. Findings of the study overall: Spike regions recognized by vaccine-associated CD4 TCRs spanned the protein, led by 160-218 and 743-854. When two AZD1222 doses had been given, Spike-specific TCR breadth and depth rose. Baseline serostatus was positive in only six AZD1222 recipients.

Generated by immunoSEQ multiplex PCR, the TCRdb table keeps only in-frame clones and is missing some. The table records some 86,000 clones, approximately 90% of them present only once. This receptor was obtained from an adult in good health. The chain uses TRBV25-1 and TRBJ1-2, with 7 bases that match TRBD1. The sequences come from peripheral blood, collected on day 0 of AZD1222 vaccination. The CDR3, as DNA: TGTGCCAGCAACCCCGGAGGGACAGCTCATGGCTACACCTTC. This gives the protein CASNPGGTAHGYTF.